The clone carrying this T cell receptor beta chain appeared a single time. The CDR3 spans 19 residues. CDR1 and CDR2 (germline): LNHDA, SQIVND (reference sequence). V was clipped by 5 bases and J by 4 bases; unmatched bases: 14. These data come from a study of blood T cell repertoires in COVID-19. Produced via immunoSEQ multiplex PCR; TCRdb's table is partial and in-frame only. The data show about 81,000 clones, 84% seen once. Sample: peripheral blood. The clonotype was recovered from a human donor in a cohort sampled during active COVID-19. V and J are TRBV19 and TRBJ2-1; 13 positions agree with TRBD2. Here the CDR3 reads CASSSRRLAGGGGYNEQFF. As DNA, the CDR3 is TGTGCCAGTAGTTCACGCCGACTAGCGGGGGGCGGGGGATACAATGAGCAGTTCTTC. Combining the CDR3 with reference TRBV19 and TRBJ2-1 gives the whole variable domain DGGITQSPKYLFRKEGQNVTLSCEQNLNHDAMYWYRQDPGQGLRLIYYSQIVNDFQKGDIAEGYSVSREKKESFPLTVTSAQKNPTAFYLCASSSRRLAGGGGYNEQFFGPGTRLTVL.